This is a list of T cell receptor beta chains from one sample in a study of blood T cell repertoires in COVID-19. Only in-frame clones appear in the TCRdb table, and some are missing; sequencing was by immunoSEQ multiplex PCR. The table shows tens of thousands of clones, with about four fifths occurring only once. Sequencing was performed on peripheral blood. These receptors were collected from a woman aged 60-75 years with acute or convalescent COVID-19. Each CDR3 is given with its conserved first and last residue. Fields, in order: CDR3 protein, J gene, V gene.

CDR3aa: CASSQKGQGARKGQPQHF
j_gene: TRBJ1-5
v_gene: TRBV23-1

CDR3aa: CASSQGGTARGYTF
j_gene: TRBJ1-2
v_gene: TRBV5-1

CDR3aa: CASSLEGRERGGYTF
j_gene: TRBJ1-2
v_gene: TRBV5-1

CDR3aa: CASRRLDQETQYF
j_gene: TRBJ2-5
v_gene: TRBV6-4

CDR3aa: CASSFGQGSGNEQFF
j_gene: TRBJ2-1
v_gene: TRBV5-1

CDR3aa: CSVVQGAKDETQYF
j_gene: TRBJ2-5
v_gene: TRBV29-1

CDR3aa: CASSPRTESGEQFF
j_gene: TRBJ2-1
v_gene: TRBV3-1/TRBV3-2

CDR3aa: CASSSRGQLNTEAFF
j_gene: TRBJ1-1
v_gene: TRBV9

CDR3aa: CASSLLGAGDSPLHF
j_gene: TRBJ1-6
v_gene: TRBV7-9

CDR3aa: CASSATANTEAFF
j_gene: TRBJ1-1
v_gene: TRBV7-9

CDR3aa: CASRKGQDSNQPQHF
j_gene: TRBJ1-5
v_gene: TRBV6-5

CDR3aa: CATSEHGQGAKNIQYF
j_gene: TRBJ2-4
v_gene: TRBV24-1

CDR3aa: CASSPRGAWQETQYF
j_gene: TRBJ2-5
v_gene: TRBV27

CDR3aa: CASSLPDREGETQYF
j_gene: TRBJ2-5
v_gene: TRBV5-1

CDR3aa: CASSIGTGWHQPQHF
j_gene: TRBJ1-5
v_gene: TRBV19

CDR3aa: CSASTGERASEDYEQYF
j_gene: TRBJ2-7
v_gene: TRBV20-1

CDR3aa: CASSGPADTQYF
j_gene: TRBJ2-3
v_gene: TRBV27

CDR3aa: CASSQGYLRGETKDTQYF
j_gene: TRBJ2-3
v_gene: TRBV4-2

CDR3aa: CASSFSSGVILREQFF
j_gene: TRBJ2-1
v_gene: TRBV6-5

CDR3aa: CASSLIRTSGAGELFF
j_gene: TRBJ2-2
v_gene: TRBV7-2

CDR3aa: CATSRGGDGGYTF
j_gene: TRBJ1-2
v_gene: TRBV15

CDR3aa: CASSLGREYGYTF
j_gene: TRBJ1-2
v_gene: TRBV19

CDR3aa: CASSLDSGGNTGELFF
j_gene: TRBJ2-2
v_gene: TRBV7-7

CDR3aa: CATGTENTGELFF
j_gene: TRBJ2-2
v_gene: TRBV24-1

CDR3aa: CASRRRGVDNSPLHF
j_gene: TRBJ1-6
v_gene: TRBV5-6

CDR3aa: CASSLVGGGASGETQYF
j_gene: TRBJ2-5
v_gene: TRBV7-9

CDR3aa: CSVDNPASGEQFF
j_gene: TRBJ2-1
v_gene: TRBV29-1

CDR3aa: CASSKSGTGGNTEAFF
j_gene: TRBJ1-1
v_gene: TRBV9

CDR3aa: CASSENGGNYGYTF
j_gene: TRBJ1-2
v_gene: TRBV2

CDR3aa: CASSQGGRPSTDTQYF
j_gene: TRBJ2-3
v_gene: TRBV11-3

CDR3aa: CASSPDTGFYGYTF
j_gene: TRBJ1-2
v_gene: TRBV4-1

CDR3aa: CASSGWTEQETQYF
j_gene: TRBJ2-5
v_gene: TRBV5-1

CDR3aa: CASSLLADRGSGELFF
j_gene: TRBJ2-2
v_gene: TRBV5-1

CDR3aa: CASNVDRYNEQFF
j_gene: TRBJ2-1
v_gene: TRBV21-1

CDR3aa: CASSPPRQGIPYNEQFF
j_gene: TRBJ2-1
v_gene: TRBV18

CDR3aa: CASSRFRDRRYGYTF
j_gene: TRBJ1-2
v_gene: TRBV3-1/TRBV3-2

CDR3aa: CASSVSAGHQPQHF
j_gene: TRBJ1-5
v_gene: TRBV9

CDR3aa: CASSPDRVPYEQYF
j_gene: TRBJ2-7
v_gene: TRBV18

CDR3aa: CASSQPGQGNTEAFF
j_gene: TRBJ1-1
v_gene: TRBV7-3

CDR3aa: CASSEEGGRGRQPQHF
j_gene: TRBJ1-5
v_gene: TRBV6-1

CDR3aa: CASSHLAASAWETQYF
j_gene: TRBJ2-5
v_gene: TRBV4-1

CDR3aa: CATSRGGENTEAFF
j_gene: TRBJ1-1
v_gene: TRBV6-5

CDR3aa: CASSFLVVRSSGANVLTF
j_gene: TRBJ2-6
v_gene: TRBV5-6

CDR3aa: CASRFGGANYGYTF
j_gene: TRBJ1-2
v_gene: TRBV28

CDR3aa: CASSLRGLVANQPQHF
j_gene: TRBJ1-5
v_gene: TRBV5-6

CDR3aa: CATSRDSSTDTQYF
j_gene: TRBJ2-3
v_gene: TRBV5-1

CDR3aa: CASSLERGTGELFF
j_gene: TRBJ2-2
v_gene: TRBV7-2

CDR3aa: CSGLRDRNIQYF
j_gene: TRBJ2-4
v_gene: TRBV29-1

CDR3aa: CAWSVGTGDGYTF
j_gene: TRBJ1-2
v_gene: TRBV30

CDR3aa: CAWHSWGPQYF
j_gene: TRBJ2-5
v_gene: TRBV30

CDR3aa: CASSLNFNQPQHF
j_gene: TRBJ1-5
v_gene: TRBV7-9

CDR3aa: CASSFGQGAFATEAFF
j_gene: TRBJ1-1
v_gene: TRBV7-9